The entry below describes one T cell receptor beta chain. These data originate in a study of identical twins. Deletions cut 4 bases from V and 6 bases from J, with 12 bases between. CDR3 length: 14 amino acids. One entry per CDR3 protein results from TCRdb running MiXCR on the 5' RACE reads. The repertoire holds about 690,000 distinct CDR3 sequences, with 6.1% as singletons. The chain combines TRBV12-3 or TRBV12-4 with TRBJ2-2; possible D gene TRBD2, 6 bases. The sequence came from a man between 18 and 29 years old in good health. The specimen was naive T cells sorted from blood. CDR3 nucleotide sequence: TGTGCCAGCAGTTCCCGACTAGTCCCCGGGGAGCTGTTTTTT. This encodes CASSSRLVPGELFF.